This is a list of T cell receptor beta chains from one sample in a study of T cells in Graves' hyperthyroidism and ophthalmopathy. MiXCR, applied by TCRdb to the multiplex PCR reads, yields one record per CDR3 protein. The table has about 580,000 distinct CDR3 sequences, over 11% seen once. Sequencing was done on a sample of blood. The receptors originated from a woman aged 25 to 39 with Graves' hyperthyroidism that later progressed to Graves' ophthalmopathy. The CDR3 runs from the conserved cysteine through the conserved F or W. D genes are given only for firm matches. Clone size is stated in some rows and not others, as once, few, many or a class when expanded.

D gene,J gene,clone size,V gene,CDR3 DNA,CDR3 protein
.,TRBJ2-2,many,TRBV30,TGTGCCTGGAGTCCCGAGTTGCAGTACACCGGGGAGCTGTTTTTT,CAWSPELQYTGELFF
TRBD2,TRBJ2-2,many,TRBV11-2,TGTGCCAGCAGCCCCGGGGGGAGAACGAACACCGGGGAGCTGTTTTTT,CASSPGGRTNTGELFF
TRBD2,TRBJ2-1,many,TRBV9,TGTGCCAGCAGCGGGGGACTAGCCTCCTACAATGAGCAGTTCTTC,CASSGGLASYNEQFF
TRBD1,TRBJ2-7,.,TRBV28,TGTGCCGCAGGGTGGACAGGGTCCTACGAGCAGTACTTC,CAAGWTGSYEQYF
TRBD2,TRBJ2-3,.,TRBV9,TGTGCCAGCAGCGTAGGACTAGCGGGAGGGATAGATACGCAGTATTTT,CASSVGLAGGIDTQYF
.,TRBJ2-2,many,TRBV19,TGTGCCAGTAGTATCATCACCGGGGAGCTGTTTTTT,CASSIITGELFF
.,TRBJ2-7,many,TRBV28,TGTGCCAGCAGCCTTCAACTCCGGCTGCAGTACTTC,CASSLQLRLQYF
.,TRBJ1-1,many,TRBV27,TGTGCCAGCAGCACAAGAGGCACTGAAGCTTTCTTT,CASSTRGTEAFF
TRBD2,TRBJ2-5,many,TRBV12-3/TRBV12-4,TGTGCCAGCAGAAATCTTACTTGGACTAGCGGGGTACAAGAGACCCAGTACTTC,CASRNLTWTSGVQETQYF
.,TRBJ2-1,few,TRBV19,TGTGCCAGTAGTATAGCGAACTACGAGGGTGGTGAGCAGTTCTTC,CASSIANYEGGEQFF
TRBD2,TRBJ2-5,many,TRBV18,TGTGCCAGCTCACCTCGGGGGGGTTCGGAGACCCAGTACTTC,CASSPRGGSETQYF
.,TRBJ1-5,many,TRBV28,TGTGCCAGCAGTTCTTCCCATCAGCCCCAGCATTTT,CASSSSHQPQHF
.,TRBJ1-3,few,TRBV20-1,TGCAGTGCCTGGGACGGCGTCTCTGGAAACACCATATATTTT,CSAWDGVSGNTIYF
.,TRBJ1-3,.,TRBV27,TGTGCCAGCAGTTTCTCCCCACCAACTCCTGGAAACGCCATATATTTT,CASSFSPPTPGNAIYF
.,TRBJ1-2,.,TRBV12-3/TRBV12-4,TGTGCCAGCAGTTTTGGTGCGGGATTCTATGGCTACACCTTC,CASSFGAGFYGYTF
.,TRBJ1-1,many,TRBV12-3/TRBV12-4,TGTGCCAGCAGTTTTTATTTATCGGGGGATGGCAACACTGAAGCTTTCTTT,CASSFYLSGDGNTEAFF
.,TRBJ1-2,many,TRBV28,TGTGCCAGCAGCCCCCCTACAGGGCCCTATGGCTACACCTTC,CASSPPTGPYGYTF
TRBD2,TRBJ2-7,once,TRBV28,TGTGCCAGCAGTTTACTAGCGGGACGGCAGGCGGGGCAGTACTTC,CASSLLAGRQAGQYF
.,TRBJ2-1,.,TRBV7-9,TGTGCCAGCAGCTTAGCCGAGGGCAATGAGCAGTTCTTC,CASSLAEGNEQFF
.,TRBJ2-7,many,TRBV3-1,TGTGCCAGCAGCCTTAAGCTGCTAGGGACTTTGCAGTACTTC,CASSLKLLGTLQYF
TRBD1,TRBJ1-2,few,TRBV7-9,TGTGCCAGCAGCTTGGGGGGGACAGGGGGATTTTTGAACTATGGCTACACCTTC,CASSLGGTGGFLNYGYTF
.,TRBJ2-6,few,TRBV7-3,TGTGCCAGCAGCCTAGGGGGGGGGCGCTCTGGGGCCAACGTCCTGACTTTC,CASSLGGGRSGANVLTF
.,TRBJ2-7,many,TRBV12-3/TRBV12-4,TGTGCCAGCAGTTTAAGGGCAGGGGCGTACGAGCAGTACTTC,CASSLRAGAYEQYF
.,TRBJ2-7,few,TRBV6-2/TRBV6-3,TGTGCCAGCAGTTACTCTTTATACGAGCAGTACTTC,CASSYSLYEQYF
.,TRBJ1-5,many,TRBV10-3,TGTGCCATCAGTGATACAGAAAGCAATCAGCCCCAGCATTTT,CAISDTESNQPQHF
.,TRBJ2-2,many,TRBV30,TGTGCCTGGAGTCTCCGAGGAGGGAACACCGGGGAGCTGTTTTTT,CAWSLRGGNTGELFF
TRBD2,TRBJ2-2,.,TRBV12-3/TRBV12-4,TGTGCCAGCAGTTTAGAACCCAGCCTAGCGGGAGCCGTCGGGGAGCTGTTTTTT,CASSLEPSLAGAVGELFF
.,TRBJ2-7,many,TRBV20-1,TGCAGTGCTTATCTAGCAAGCGAGCAGTACTTC,CSAYLASEQYF
TRBD2,TRBJ2-1,few,TRBV20-1,TGCAGTGCTACCGTTAGCGGGAGGGCCTCCTACAATGAGCAGTTCTTC,CSATVSGRASYNEQFF
TRBD2,TRBJ2-5,many,TRBV6-2/TRBV6-3,TGTGCCAGCAGCCTCACTAGCGGGAGGGCCTTGGAGACCCAGTACTTC,CASSLTSGRALETQYF
.,TRBJ2-3,many,TRBV2,TGTGCCAGCAGTGAACAGGGCCTAGGGGCAGATACGCAGTATTTT,CASSEQGLGADTQYF
TRBD2,TRBJ2-5,.,TRBV11-2,TGTGCCAGCAGCCTAGAAGTGAGACTAGCGAAAGAGACCCAGTACTTC,CASSLEVRLAKETQYF
.,TRBJ1-2,many,TRBV12-3/TRBV12-4,TGTGCCAGCAGCATTTCCGATTCTAACTATGGCTACACCTTC,CASSISDSNYGYTF
TRBD1,TRBJ1-4,few,TRBV6-1,TGTGCCAGCAGGGACAGGGGAACTAATGAAAAACTGTTTTTT,CASRDRGTNEKLFF
TRBD1,TRBJ1-2,many,TRBV12-3/TRBV12-4,TGTGCCAGCTTTCGGACAGGGGATGTTGGCTACACCTTC,CASFRTGDVGYTF
.,TRBJ2-2,.,TRBV2,TGTGCCAGCAGGGGGACAAGCGCGAACACCGGGGAGCTGTTTTTT,CASRGTSANTGELFF
.,TRBJ1-1,few,TRBV6-1,TGTGCCAGCACCTTCTTAGTAAACACTGAAGCTTTCTTT,CASTFLVNTEAFF
.,TRBJ1-1,many,TRBV24-1,TGTGCCACCAGTGATTCCGGGACGGCCGACACTGAAGCTTTCTTT,CATSDSGTADTEAFF
TRBD1,TRBJ1-1,.,TRBV28,TGTGCCAGCACCCTTTTGGGACAGGGATATACTGAAGCTTTCTTT,CASTLLGQGYTEAFF
TRBD2,TRBJ2-3,many,TRBV24-1,TGTGCCACCAGTGATCAACTAGCGGGAGGGCGGGGGACAGATACGCAGTATTTT,CATSDQLAGGRGTDTQYF
TRBD2,TRBJ2-2,many,TRBV5-1,TGCGCCAGCAGCTCGCGACTAGCGGGAGAGACGAACACCGGGGAGCTGTTTTTT,CASSSRLAGETNTGELFF